The 10 T cell receptor beta chains reported below all come from one sample, sequenced in a study of B cell selection in AIRE deficiency. The table came from immunoSEQ multiplex PCR; TCRdb's copy has only in-frame clones and leaves some out. The table lists 750 to 950 clones, more than 75% of them singletons. The sorted conventional CD4 T cells were gated as CD4+CD127+. The sequencing sample was made of conventional CD4+ T cells sorted from PBMCs. Receptor source: a human donor with AIRE deficiency.

This chain joins TRBV5-4 and TRBJ2-5, with 10 bases fitting TRBD2. J was trimmed by 4 bases and V by 1 base; bases with no gene match: 4. The CDR3 spans 15 residues. Germline V lookup: CDR1 SGHNT, CDR2 YYREEE (reference sequence). This CDR3 is CASSLWLAGAETQYF. CDR3 nucleotides: TGTGCCAGCAGCTTGTGGCTAGCGGGAGCAGAGACCCAGTACTTC.

The V call is TRBV28, the J call TRBJ1-2; D remains ambiguous. V was trimmed by 6 bases and J by 4 bases, leaving 9 bases between them. The length of the CDR3 is 12 residues. Germline-derived CDR1 and CDR2 are MDHEN and SYDVKM. As DNA, the CDR3 is TGTGCCAGCAGCCAGCCCACCTATGGCTACACCTTC. Translating it yields CASSQPTYGYTF.

The chain joins TRBV7-2 to TRBJ2-7, with D possibly being TRBD1 (5 bases). Trimming left V 4 bases short and J 6 bases short, with 7 bases between. This CDR3 has 11 amino acids. Germline V lookup: CDR1 SGHTA, CDR2 FQGNSA. The CDR3 protein is CASSSQGEQYF. The CDR3 coding sequence is TGTGCCAGCAGCTCCCAGGGCGAGCAGTACTTC. Looking up the rest from reference TRBV7-2 and TRBJ2-7 gives the full variable domain: GAGVSQSPSNKVTEKGKDVELRCDPISGHTALYWYRQSLGQGLEFLIYFQGNSAPDKSGLPSDRFSAERTGGSVSTLTIQRTQQEDSAVYLCASSSQGEQYFGPGTRLTVT.

This clone was counted a single time. This chain uses TRBV30 with TRBJ1-2, with TRBD1 as a possible D gene (6 bases). The CDR3 contains 15 residues. Trimming removed 0 bases at V and 7 bases at J, with 18 bases between. Germline CDR1 and CDR2: GTSNPN and SVGIG (reference sequence). Here the CDR3 reads CAWSVPTGGARGYTF. The CDR3 region has the DNA TGTGCCTGGAGTGTCCCGACAGGTGGGGCGCGTGGCTACACCTTC.

CDR3 sequence (DNA): TGTGCCAGCAGTTTAACCCACCGACAGGGCACTGGAAACACCATATATTTT. Residues: CASSLTHRQGTGNTIYF. The chain joins TRBV27 to TRBJ1-3; 7 bases fit TRBD1. Germline V gives CDR1 MNHEY, CDR2 SMNVEV (reference sequence). This CDR3 has 17 residues. Trimming cost V 2 bases and J 2 bases; bases outside gene matches: 9.

The chain combines TRBV7-2 with TRBJ2-1, with 7 bases fitting TRBD2. The germline V gene has CDR1 SGHTA and CDR2 FQGNSA. The CDR3 is 15 amino acids. V trimming: 1 base; J trimming: 8 bases; junction bases outside the gene matches: 8. Written as DNA, the CDR3 is TGTGCCAGCAGCTTAGAATTAGCGGGCGCCCATGAGCAGTTCTTC. It encodes CASSLELAGAHEQFF. The variable domain in full, completed from reference TRBV7-2 and TRBJ2-1, reads GAGVSQSPSNKVTEKGKDVELRCDPISGHTALYWYRQSLGQGLEFLIYFQGNSAPDKSGLPSDRFSAERTGGSVSTLTIQRTQQEDSAVYLCASSLELAGAHEQFFGPGTRLTVL.

The chain couples TRBV5-6 to TRBJ2-7; no clear D. The CDR3 totals 13 residues. The V gene's germline CDR1 is SGHDT and CDR2 YYEEEE. Trimming removed 4 bases from V and 2 bases from J, with 10 bases in between. The CDR3 region has the DNA TGTGCCAGCAGCCGCAGGTTCCCCTACGAGCAGTACTTC. As protein: CASSRRFPYEQYF.

The chain carries TRBV9 and TRBJ2-2; 8 nucleotides align to TRBD2. The ends lost 0 bases at V and 7 bases at J; junction bases unmatched: 5. CDR1 and CDR2 (germline): SGDLS, YYNGEE. The CDR3 is 15 amino acids. The CDR3 DNA reads as TGTGCCAGCAGCGTAGGGAGCGGGAGAAGCGGGGAGCTGTTTTTT. Amino acids: CASSVGSGRSGELFF.

V is TRBV9 and J is TRBJ2-3; TRBD2 aligns across 8 bases. This CDR3 spans 16 amino acids. Germline V gene sequence: CDR1 SGDLS, CDR2 YYNGEE. The J segment lost 0 bases and the V segment lost 4 bases, leaving 7 bases of the junction unmatched. CDR3 nucleotide sequence: TGTGCCAGCAGCATCGGACTAGCAGAAAGCACAGATACGCAGTATTTT. It is translated as CASSIGLAESTDTQYF.

V and J are TRBV9 and TRBJ2-2; weak D call: TRBD2 (5 bases). This CDR3 has 14 amino acids. CDR1 and CDR2 from the germline V gene are SGDLS and YYNGEE. The V end lost 3 bases, the J end lost 2 bases, and 8 bases lay between the germline ends. In DNA form, the CDR3 reads TGTGCCAGCAGCGAGCGGTTAAACACCGGGGAGCTGTTTTTT. This gives the protein CASSERLNTGELFF.